This T cell receptor (beta chain) was recorded in a study of regulatory T cells in long-lasting Graves disease. Construction of TCR beta libraries relied on iRepertoire HTBI primers and on Arm-PCR targeting CDR3 regions. TCRdb reprocessed the multiplex PCR reads via MiXCR and lists one record per CDR3 protein. The sample contains hundreds of thousands of distinct CDR3 sequences, roughly 15% of which appear only once. The CDR3 is 15 residues long. Germline loops: CDR1 DFQATT, CDR2 SNEGSKA (reference sequence). V shed 2 bases and J 2 bases; nucleotides not matched to a gene: 5. Indicated time point: newly diagnosed GD, antithyroid drugs for less than 3 months. Researchers made the TCR library from RNA that was extracted from PBMCs. These sequences were also reported in another study, on T cells in Graves' hyperthyroidism and ophthalmopathy.

The genes are TRBV20-1 and TRBJ1-3, with 8 bases that match TRBD1. Source: peripheral blood mononuclear cells (PBMCs), taken at new diagnosis, from a patient treated with antithyroid drugs. The receptor's source is a woman in her twenties or thirties with Graves disease. The CDR3 bases are TGCAGTGCTAGAAACAGGGGGAGGGCTGGAAACACCATATATTTT. Amino acids: CSARNRGRAGNTIYF.